Listed below are T cell receptor beta chains from one sample, sequenced in a study of post-analysis software for immune sequencing data. TCRdb used MiXCR to reprocess the PCR reads, holding one entry per CDR3 protein. The table shows some 690,000 distinct CDR3 sequences, with about 27% occurring only once. The sequenced sample was blood. These receptors all stem from a girl aged 5-17 years with multiple sclerosis. CDR3s include the opening cysteine and the closing phenylalanine or tryptophan. The D gene is left open where the match is weak. Expanded clones get a size class; other rows say once, few or many, or leave the size out.

J: TRBJ2-1
size: few
D: TRBD1
V: TRBV11-2
CDR3: CASSLGRDRTMFF
DNA: TGTGCCAGCAGCCTGGGAAGGGACAGGACGATGTTCTTC

J: TRBJ2-5
size: few
D: TRBD1
V: TRBV4-2
CDR3: CASSLAGGTQYF
DNA: TGTGCCAGCAGCCTAGCAGGGGGGACCCAGTACTTC

J: TRBJ1-1
size: -
D: -
V: TRBV7-9
CDR3: CASSSGPGPNTEAFF
DNA: TGTGCCAGCAGCTCGGGACCGGGGCCGAACACTGAAGCTTTCTTT

J: TRBJ1-5
size: few
D: -
V: TRBV15
CDR3: CATSRDQGPGSNQPQHF
DNA: TGTGCCACCAGCAGAGATCAGGGGCCGGGGAGCAATCAGCCCCAGCATTTT

J: TRBJ2-5
size: -
D: TRBD2
V: TRBV7-9
CDR3: CASSLGVGLAGEETQYF
DNA: TGTGCCAGCAGCTTAGGGGTAGGACTAGCGGGAGAAGAGACCCAGTACTTC

J: TRBJ2-7
size: few
D: -
V: TRBV3-1
CDR3: CASSQRTVPYEQYF
DNA: TGTGCCAGCAGCCAAAGGACGGTTCCCTACGAGCAGTACTTC

J: TRBJ1-5
size: -
D: -
V: TRBV24-1
CDR3: CATSAAGANQPQHF
DNA: TGTGCCACCAGTGCGGCCGGGGCCAATCAGCCCCAGCATTTT

J: TRBJ2-7
size: few
D: -
V: TRBV7-9
CDR3: CASSSLGGGHEQYF
DNA: TGTGCCAGCAGCTCTCTTGGAGGCGGCCACGAGCAGTACTTC

J: TRBJ2-7
size: -
D: TRBD1
V: TRBV28
CDR3: CATHRGQGLEQYF
DNA: TGTGCCACCCACCGGGGACAGGGTCTCGAGCAGTACTTC

J: TRBJ1-1
size: few
D: -
V: TRBV5-6
CDR3: CASSLYSGQRTEAFF
DNA: TGTGCCAGCAGCTTGTACTCGGGACAAAGGACTGAAGCTTTCTTT

J: TRBJ1-1
size: -
D: -
V: TRBV7-7
CDR3: CASSLGPLTEAFF
DNA: TGTGCCAGCAGCTTGGGACCGCTCACTGAAGCTTTCTTT

J: TRBJ1-2
size: few
D: TRBD1
V: TRBV4-3
CDR3: CASSQDYRGDYGYTF
DNA: TGCGCCAGCAGCCAGGATTACAGGGGCGACTATGGCTACACCTTC

J: TRBJ2-1
size: -
D: TRBD1
V: TRBV27
CDR3: CASSLPMTGDPNEQFF
DNA: TGTGCCAGCAGTCTCCCTATGACAGGGGACCCGAATGAGCAGTTCTTC

J: TRBJ1-5
size: -
D: -
V: TRBV5-1
CDR3: CASSLAGEDNQPQHF
DNA: TGCGCCAGCAGCTTGGCCGGGGAGGACAATCAGCCCCAGCATTTT

J: TRBJ1-1
size: -
D: -
V: TRBV27
CDR3: CASSSWENTEAFF
DNA: TGTGCCAGCAGTTCGTGGGAGAACACTGAAGCTTTCTTT

J: TRBJ1-2
size: many
D: -
V: TRBV6-5
CDR3: CASSYEGTGYTF
DNA: TGTGCCAGCAGTTACGAGGGTACAGGCTACACCTTC

J: TRBJ1-2
size: few
D: TRBD1
V: TRBV6-1
CDR3: CASRDRGQGYGYTF
DNA: TGTGCCAGCAGAGACAGGGGGCAGGGCTATGGCTACACCTTC

J: TRBJ2-3
size: few
D: TRBD1
V: TRBV7-9
CDR3: CASSSRDRVADTQYF
DNA: TGTGCCAGCAGCTCCCGGGACAGGGTGGCAGATACGCAGTATTTT

J: TRBJ1-1
size: -
D: -
V: TRBV27
CDR3: CASSPYLGRSNEAFF
DNA: TGTGCCAGCAGCCCCTATCTAGGACGGAGCAATGAAGCTTTCTTT

J: TRBJ2-1
size: few
D: TRBD1
V: TRBV29-1
CDR3: CSEQGAGNEQFF
DNA: TGCAGCGAACAGGGGGCGGGCAATGAGCAGTTCTTC

J: TRBJ2-5
size: -
D: TRBD1
V: TRBV10-3
CDR3: CAISDSRTGVETQYF
DNA: TGTGCCATCAGTGATTCTCGGACAGGGGTAGAGACCCAGTACTTC

J: TRBJ1-5
size: -
D: -
V: TRBV20-1
CDR3: CSVEGRGGLNQPQHF
DNA: TGCAGTGTCGAGGGGCGGGGGGGCCTGAATCAGCCCCAGCATTTT

J: TRBJ2-7
size: once
D: -
V: TRBV14
CDR3: CASSLRGVPEQYF
DNA: TGTGCCAGCAGCCTTAGGGGGGTACCCGAGCAGTACTTC

J: TRBJ2-7
size: many
D: -
V: TRBV6-5
CDR3: CATRALHEQYF
DNA: TGTGCCACCAGGGCCCTCCACGAGCAGTACTTC

J: TRBJ1-1
size: few
D: -
V: TRBV7-2
CDR3: CASSSTRNTEAFF
DNA: TGTGCCAGCAGCTCGACGAGGAACACTGAAGCTTTCTTT

J: TRBJ2-5
size: -
D: TRBD2
V: TRBV28
CDR3: CASNPGTSNYNEQYF
DNA: TGTGCCAGCAACCCCGGGACTAGCAATTACAATGAGCAGTACTTC

J: TRBJ2-2
size: once
D: -
V: TRBV29-1
CDR3: CSLKAEGGLFF
DNA: TGCAGCCTAAAGGCGGAGGGGGGGCTGTTTTTT

J: TRBJ2-1
size: few
D: -
V: TRBV29-1
CDR3: CSVDRRVLNEQFF
DNA: TGCAGCGTTGATCGGAGAGTCCTCAATGAGCAGTTCTTC

J: TRBJ2-4
size: few
D: -
V: TRBV6-5
CDR3: CASSDSRAKNIQYF
DNA: TGTGCCAGCAGTGACAGTAGAGCCAAAAACATTCAGTACTTC

J: TRBJ2-5
size: many
D: TRBD2
V: TRBV10-3
CDR3: CAIGTSGGSQETQYF
DNA: TGTGCCATCGGGACTAGCGGGGGGTCCCAAGAGACCCAGTACTTC

J: TRBJ2-5
size: -
D: -
V: TRBV5-1
CDR3: CASSLSLSLETQYF
DNA: TGCGCCAGCAGCCTCAGTCTCTCTTTGGAGACCCAGTACTTC

J: TRBJ2-1
size: few
D: -
V: TRBV20-1
CDR3: CSARDSRPVMSYNEQFF
DNA: TGCAGTGCTAGAGATTCCAGGCCTGTAATGTCCTACAATGAGCAGTTCTTC

J: TRBJ2-1
size: -
D: TRBD2
V: TRBV9
CDR3: CASSVGGGGRGFNGQFF
DNA: TGTGCCAGCAGCGTAGGGGGTGGCGGGAGAGGTTTCAATGGGCAGTTCTTC

J: TRBJ1-3
size: -
D: -
V: TRBV20-1
CDR3: CSAYPGHRNTIYF
DNA: TGCAGTGCGTATCCGGGACACCGAAACACCATATATTTT

J: TRBJ2-7
size: -
D: -
V: TRBV5-6
CDR3: CASSFGRNSYEQYF
DNA: TGTGCCAGCAGCTTCGGCAGAAACTCCTACGAGCAGTACTTC

J: TRBJ2-7
size: -
D: -
V: TRBV7-2
CDR3: CASSLGTRSGTPYEQYF
DNA: TGTGCCAGCAGCTTAGGGACCAGGAGTGGGACCCCCTACGAGCAGTACTTC

J: TRBJ2-7
size: many
D: -
V: TRBV6-2/TRBV6-3
CDR3: CASSYSPATTYEQYF
DNA: TGTGCCAGCAGTTACTCCCCGGCTACCACCTACGAGCAGTACTTC

J: TRBJ2-1
size: -
D: TRBD1
V: TRBV6-5
CDR3: CASSITGTGVPYEQFF
DNA: TGTGCCAGCAGTATAACCGGGACAGGGGTCCCCTACGAGCAGTTCTTC

J: TRBJ2-7
size: -
D: -
V: TRBV30
CDR3: CAWGGYEQYF
DNA: TGTGCCTGGGGGGGATACGAGCAGTACTTC

J: TRBJ2-1
size: few
D: -
V: TRBV5-1
CDR3: CASSFRASTSSYNEQFF
DNA: TGCGCCAGCAGCTTTAGGGCCTCAACCAGCTCCTACAATGAGCAGTTCTTC

J: TRBJ2-7
size: -
D: TRBD2
V: TRBV20-1
CDR3: CSAEGLAGGPGYEQYF
DNA: TGCAGTGCTGAGGGACTAGCGGGAGGGCCCGGCTACGAGCAGTACTTC

J: TRBJ1-5
size: few
D: -
V: TRBV6-6
CDR3: CASSYGVVANQPQHF
DNA: TGTGCCAGCAGTTACGGAGTGGTGGCCAATCAGCCCCAGCATTTT

J: TRBJ1-5
size: once
D: -
V: TRBV15
CDR3: CATSEFQGNNQPQHF
DNA: TGTGCCACCAGCGAGTTTCAGGGTAACAATCAGCCCCAGCATTTT

J: TRBJ2-1
size: -
D: TRBD2
V: TRBV4-1
CDR3: CASSQIGGREGENEQFF
DNA: TGCGCCAGCAGCCAAATTGGTGGGCGGGAGGGGGAGAATGAGCAGTTCTTC

J: TRBJ2-1
size: -
D: -
V: TRBV28
CDR3: CASSWPGGDNEQFF
DNA: TGTGCCAGCAGTTGGCCGGGTGGGGACAATGAGCAGTTCTTC

J: TRBJ2-1
size: -
D: -
V: TRBV7-2
CDR3: CASSLRKNPTGNEQFF
DNA: TGTGCCAGCAGCCTTAGGAAGAACCCAACCGGGAATGAGCAGTTCTTC

J: TRBJ2-4
size: -
D: -
V: TRBV7-8
CDR3: CASSSVPGNIQYF
DNA: TGTGCCAGCAGCTCGGTCCCAGGGAACATTCAGTACTTC

J: TRBJ2-1
size: -
D: TRBD2
V: TRBV5-5
CDR3: CASSLSSGRSYEQFF
DNA: TGTGCCAGCAGCTTATCCAGCGGGAGGTCTTATGAGCAGTTCTTC

J: TRBJ2-3
size: -
D: TRBD2
V: TRBV6-1
CDR3: CASSFSGGAVDWTDTQYF
DNA: TGTGCCAGCAGCTTTAGCGGGGGGGCCGTCGATTGGACAGATACGCAGTATTTT

J: TRBJ2-4
size: -
D: -
V: TRBV15
CDR3: CATSREATDTQNIQYF
DNA: TGTGCCACCAGCAGAGAAGCCACAGACACTCAAAACATTCAGTACTTC

J: TRBJ1-2
size: few
D: TRBD1
V: TRBV4-3
CDR3: CASSQDIRGRGYTF
DNA: TGCGCCAGCAGCCAAGATATAAGGGGGCGAGGCTACACCTTC

J: TRBJ2-4
size: -
D: -
V: TRBV7-2
CDR3: CASSYWTRSYIQYF
DNA: TGTGCCAGCAGTTATTGGACCCGTTCCTACATTCAGTACTTC

J: TRBJ1-1
size: few
D: -
V: TRBV6-5
CDR3: CASSYETTTEAFF
DNA: TGTGCCAGCAGTTACGAGACAACGACTGAAGCTTTCTTT

J: TRBJ2-7
size: -
D: -
V: TRBV7-2
CDR3: CAGSFDRISYEQYF
DNA: TGTGCCGGCAGCTTTGACAGGATCTCCTACGAGCAGTACTTC

J: TRBJ1-5
size: -
D: -
V: TRBV5-6
CDR3: CASSLGATISQPQHF
DNA: TGTGCCAGCAGCTTGGGGGCCACAATCAGTCAGCCCCAGCATTTT

J: TRBJ2-7
size: few
D: -
V: TRBV6-5
CDR3: CASSPLLSYEQYF
DNA: TGTGCCAGCAGTCCCCTCCTATCCTACGAGCAGTACTTC

J: TRBJ2-3
size: few
D: TRBD2
V: TRBV20-1
CDR3: CSAGGLAGVVSDTQYF
DNA: TGCAGTGCTGGGGGACTAGCGGGAGTTGTCTCTGATACGCAGTATTTT

J: TRBJ2-5
size: -
D: -
V: TRBV7-2
CDR3: CASSFAPYQETQYF
DNA: TGTGCCAGCAGCTTTGCCCCGTACCAAGAGACCCAGTACTTC

J: TRBJ2-7
size: -
D: -
V: TRBV11-2
CDR3: CASSLDQGGRLEQYF
DNA: TGTGCCAGCAGCTTAGATCAGGGGGGCCGGCTGGAGCAGTACTTC

J: TRBJ2-7
size: -
D: -
V: TRBV7-2
CDR3: CASSLVRGGSEQYF
DNA: TGTGCCAGCAGCTTAGTAAGGGGCGGCTCCGAGCAGTACTTC